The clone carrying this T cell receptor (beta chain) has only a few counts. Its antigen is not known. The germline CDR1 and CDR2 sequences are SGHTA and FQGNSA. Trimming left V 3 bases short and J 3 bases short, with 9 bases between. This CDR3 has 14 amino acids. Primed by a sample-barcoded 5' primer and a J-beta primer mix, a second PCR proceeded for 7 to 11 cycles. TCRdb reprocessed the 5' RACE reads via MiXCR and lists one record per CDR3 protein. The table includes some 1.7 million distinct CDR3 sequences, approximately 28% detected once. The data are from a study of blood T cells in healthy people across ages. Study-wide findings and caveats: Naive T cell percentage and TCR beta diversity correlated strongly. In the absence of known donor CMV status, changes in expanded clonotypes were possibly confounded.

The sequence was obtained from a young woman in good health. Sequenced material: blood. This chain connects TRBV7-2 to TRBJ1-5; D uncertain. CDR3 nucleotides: TGTGCCAGCAGCTTCGTTTGGGACAATCAGCCCCAGCATTTT. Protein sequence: CASSFVWDNQPQHF.